The 25 T cell receptor beta chains below come from one sample, sequenced in a study of cytomegalovirus exposure and HLA in healthy donors. PCR employed 60 Vbeta and 13 Jbeta primers. Here immunoSEQ multiplex PCR was the method, and the copy in TCRdb shows in-frame clones only, minus some. Of about 150,000 clones listed, 84% are singletons. Sequenced sample: PBMCs. These receptor sequences come from a man in his fifties or sixties in good health and CMV-seropositive.

This clone was seen only a few times. CDR3 in amino acids: CAISDLGNIQYF. The DNA of the CDR3 is TGTGCCATCAGTGACCTCGGAAACATTCAGTACTTC. The chain is built from TRBV10-3 and TRBJ2-4; D remains unclear. Trimming cost V 3 bases and J 6 bases, with 6 bases left between them. CDR1 is ENHRY and CDR2 is SYGVKD in the germline V gene. The length of the CDR3 is 12 residues.

The count of this clone is one. The V gene is TRBV9, the J gene TRBJ2-2; 14 positions agree with TRBD2. Losses at the gene ends were 0 bases for V and 1 base for J; bases not matched to a gene: 8. The CDR3 is made up of 20 amino acids. CDR1 SGDLS and CDR2 YYNGEE come from the germline V gene. CDR3 nucleotides: TGTGCCAGCAGCGTAGTGGGGACTAGCGGGAGTATCATGAACACCGGGGAGCTGTTTTTT. It encodes CASSVVGTSGSIMNTGELFF.

The chain links TRBV5-1 to TRBJ1-2; D is uncertain. Germline CDR1 reads SGHRS; CDR2 reads YFSETQ. Trimming pared 0 bases from V and 8 bases from J, leaving 8 bases between. The CDR3 extends over 12 amino acids. The CDR3 bases are TGCGCCAGCAGCTTGGACTCCCTCGGCTACACCTTC. Its protein is CASSLDSLGYTF.

The CDR3 here is CASSEAPGTNTGELFF. The CDR3 coding sequence is TGTGCCAGCAGTGAGGCTCCAGGGACTAACACCGGGGAGCTGTTTTTT. The rearrangement joins TRBV6-4 to TRBJ2-2; weak D call: TRBD2 (6 bases). The V end lost 3 bases, the J end lost 2 bases, and 13 bases lay between the germline ends. The CDR3 runs to 16 residues. The germline gives CDR1 MRHNA, CDR2 SNTAGT.

The CDR3 nucleotides are TGTGCCAGCGCGGCGGCCACGAACACCGGGGAGCTGTTTTTT. Protein: CASAAATNTGELFF. This sequence joins TRBV9 and TRBJ2-2; D gene ambiguous. V shed 7 bases and J shed 0 bases, with 10 bases lying between them. The CDR3 is 14 residues long. Looked up from germline, CDR1 is SGDLS and CDR2 is YYNGEE.

V usage is TRBV6-6 and J usage is TRBJ1-2; D remains ambiguous. The germline V gene encodes CDR1 MNHNY and CDR2 SVGAGI (reference sequence). The CDR3 covers 12 residues. Trimming stripped 4 bases from V and 5 bases from J, with 8 bases between. The CDR3 reads CASSWPEYGYTF. The DNA for the CDR3 is TGTGCCAGCAGTTGGCCGGAGTATGGCTACACCTTC.

The rearrangement links TRBV4-1 to TRBJ2-7, with 8 bases fitting TRBD2. Germline lookup yields CDR1 MGHRA and CDR2 YSYEKL. This CDR3 spans 16 amino acids. V trimming: 2 bases; J trimming: 1 base; junction bases outside the gene matches: 7. CDR3 nucleotide sequence: TGCGCCAGCAGCCAAATAGCGGGGAGTCAATCCTACGAGCAGTACTTC. As protein: CASSQIAGSQSYEQYF.

The V call is TRBV7-9, the J call TRBJ2-3; TRBD2 aligns across 11 bases. Germline V lookup: CDR1 SEHNR, CDR2 FQNEAQ (reference sequence). The ends lost 5 bases at V and 0 bases at J; junction bases unmatched: 4. The CDR3 sequence is 16 residues long. In nucleotides, the CDR3 is TGTGCCAGCAGCCGCGGGACTAGCGGTAGCACAGATACGCAGTATTTT. Protein sequence: CASSRGTSGSTDTQYF.

This chain links TRBV14 with TRBJ2-1; 8 bases map to TRBD2. This CDR3 comprises 16 residues. The germline V gene has CDR1 SGHDN and CDR2 FVKESK. V was pared by 3 bases and J by 8 bases, with 12 bases of the junction left unmatched. The CDR3 nucleotides read TGTGCCAGCAGCCAGACTTTAGCGGGGTGGGCCGATGAGCAGTTCTTC. It encodes CASSQTLAGWADEQFF.

The count of this clone is one. V usage is TRBV5-6 and J usage is TRBJ2-1; TRBD2 matches at 7 bases. The CDR3 is 15 amino acids. V dropped 6 bases and J dropped 8; count of bases not matched to a gene: 14. Germline values: CDR1 SGHDT, CDR2 YYEEEE. CDR3 amino acids: CASTPGTNSRDEQFF. CDR3 nucleotides: TGTGCCAGCACGCCAGGGACTAATTCTCGCGATGAGCAGTTCTTC.

The V and J genes are TRBV6-5 and TRBJ1-1, with D perhaps matching TRBD1 (6 bases). Trimming pared 7 bases from V and 4 bases from J, leaving 16 bases between. The CDR3 sequence is 14 residues long. Germline CDR1 and CDR2: MNHEY and SVGAGI. CDR3: CASKGGGWGTEAFF. The DNA for the CDR3 is TGTGCCAGCAAGGGGGGGGGCTGGGGCACTGAAGCTTTCTTT.

This rearrangement joins TRBV7-9 to TRBJ1-3; D might be TRBD1 (6 bases). Germline CDR1 SEHNR, CDR2 FQNEAQ (reference sequence). The CDR3 length is 16 residues. The germline V and J ends were trimmed by 5 bases and 2 bases, with 16 bases remaining between them. The CDR3 is CASSPQRRGPGNTIYF. The CDR3 nucleotides read TGTGCCAGCAGCCCCCAACGCAGGGGCCCTGGAAACACCATATATTTT.

The CDR3 DNA sequence: TGTGCCAGCAGTGTAGCCAGACAGAGCCAGCAGTTCTTC. This translates into CASSVARQSQQFF. The V gene is TRBV25-1, the J gene TRBJ2-1; tentative D call: TRBD1 (5 bases). This CDR3 is built from 13 residues. Trimming removed 4 bases from V and 11 bases from J, with 15 bases in between. Germline CDR1 MGHDK, CDR2 SYGVNS.

About this clone: The sample has other DNA sequences that encode this CDR3 too. V is TRBV6-1 and J is TRBJ1-1; tentative D call: TRBD1 (5 bases). V lost 3 bases, J lost 0 bases, and 5 bases lay in between. The CDR3 is made up of 13 amino acids. Germline V gene sequence: CDR1 MNHNS, CDR2 SASEGT. This chain's CDR3 is CASSETVNTEAFF. In nucleotides, the CDR3 is TGTGCCAGCAGTGAGACAGTGAACACTGAAGCTTTCTTT.

The rearrangement joins TRBV7-9 to TRBJ2-7; D is unresolved. Germline-derived CDR1 and CDR2 are SEHNR and FQNEAQ (reference sequence). Trimming stripped 2 bases from V and 3 bases from J, with 11 bases between. The CDR3 loop spans 14 amino acids. For the CDR3, the DNA is TGTGCCAGCAGCTTAAACCGGCAGGACTACGAGCAGTACTTC. Protein product: CASSLNRQDYEQYF.

The rearrangement links TRBV19 to TRBJ1-1; D unclear. The CDR3 sequence is 15 residues long. Germline CDR1 is LNHDA and CDR2 is SQIVND (reference sequence). Deletions cut 9 bases from V and 1 base from J, with 18 bases between. The CDR3 bases are TGTGCCAGCCATGCCCGTACGCGGGGGAACACTGAAGCTTTCTTT. This sequence encodes CASHARTRGNTEAFF.

This clone was picked up one time. V gene TRBV19 combines with J gene TRBJ2-7; 8 bases are a match to TRBD2. The germline V gene has CDR1 LNHDA and CDR2 SQIVND (reference sequence). This CDR3 spans 14 amino acids. Germline trimming cut 6 bases from V and 1 base from J; bases unmatched to any gene: 5. CDR3 region: CASSSAGASYEQYF. DNA for the CDR3: TGTGCCAGTAGCTCAGCGGGGGCGTCCTACGAGCAGTACTTC.

This chain uses TRBV5-1 with TRBJ1-2; 8 bases map to TRBD1. After removal of 2 bases from V and 6 bases from J, the junction contained 15 bases not matched to a gene. The CDR3 contains 17 residues. CDR1 is SGHRS and CDR2 is YFSETQ in the germline V gene. Written as DNA, the CDR3 is TGCGCCAGCAGCTTTATTGGAGGAGCAGGGGGCGCGGATGGCTACACCTTC. Protein product: CASSFIGGAGGADGYTF.

This chain joins TRBV4-2 and TRBJ2-7; 8 bases fit TRBD1. CDR3 size: 13 residues. Per germline, CDR1 LGHNA and CDR2 YNFKEQ. The junction had 5 bases not matched to a gene; V was cut back by 3 bases and J by 7 bases. For the CDR3, the DNA is TGTGCCAGCAGCCACGGGACAGGTACGGAGCAGTACTTC. Translating it yields CASSHGTGTEQYF.

This chain links TRBV6-5 with TRBJ1-2, with D tentatively TRBD1 (6 bases). Germline V lookup: CDR1 MNHEY, CDR2 SVGAGI. Trimming shortened V by 6 bases and J by 6 bases, and 11 bases separated the two germline ends. There are 12 residues in the CDR3. The CDR3 here is CASSLTGNGYTF. CDR3 coding DNA: TGTGCCAGCAGCTTAACAGGGAATGGCTACACCTTC.

V and J are TRBV7-2 and TRBJ2-2; D is undetermined. This CDR3 has 14 residues. The V end was cut by 5 bases, the J end by 3 bases, with 10 bases between. Germline lookup yields CDR1 SGHTA and CDR2 FQGNSA. CDR3: CASSRAIYTGELFF. The CDR3 DNA follows: TGTGCCAGCAGCCGAGCTATTTACACCGGGGAGCTGTTTTTT.

The genes are TRBV18 and TRBJ2-5; 10 nucleotides line up with TRBD1. The germline gives CDR1 KGHSH, CDR2 LQKENI. The CDR3 sequence is 13 residues long. V dropped 3 bases and J dropped 11; count of bases not matched to a gene: 6. The CDR3: CASSPRTGGEQYF. The CDR3 bases are TGTGCCAGCTCACCTCGGACAGGGGGGGAGCAGTACTTC.

The chain joins TRBV4-1 to TRBJ2-7; TRBD1 matches at 8 bases. This CDR3 region has 15 residues. In germline, CDR1 is MGHRA, CDR2 YSYEKL. Unmatched junction bases numbered 5, after V lost 1 base and J lost 3 bases. CDR3 DNA sequence: TGCGCCAGCAGCCAAGGGACGGACAGGGACTACGAGCAGTACTTC. This encodes CASSQGTDRDYEQYF.

The V call is TRBV4-1, the J call TRBJ1-2, with 8 nucleotides matching TRBD1. The CDR3 has 16 residues. Germline assignment: CDR1 MGHRA and CDR2 YSYEKL. J gave up 7 bases and V 1 base, and 11 bases lay outside the gene matches. The CDR3 here is CASSQASQGTGVGYTF. CDR3 in DNA: TGCGCCAGCAGCCAAGCAAGCCAGGGGACAGGTGTTGGCTACACCTTC.

This chain uses TRBV14 with TRBJ2-7; no definite D call. V was trimmed by 1 base and J by 3 bases, leaving 7 bases between them. CDR3 length equals 13 residues. Germline V gene data show CDR1 as SGHDN and CDR2 as FVKESK. Here the CDR3 reads CASSQVGGYEQYF. CDR3 nucleotides: TGTGCCAGCAGCCAAGTCGGCGGCTACGAGCAGTACTTC.